These 32 T cell receptor beta chains were sequenced from one sample in a study of shared clonotypes between healthy human individuals. The method was immunoSEQ multiplex PCR; TCRdb's version includes in-frame clones alone and lacks a portion of them. The data hold 2 million to 2.5 million clones, with more than 90% observed a single time. The sample was naive CD4+ T cells sorted from blood. Subset described: CD45RA+ positively selected. The receptors come from a man aged 18-30 years in good health.

This clone was detected once. The chain joins TRBV10-3 to TRBJ2-7; D might be TRBD2 (7 bases). CDR1 is ENHRY, CDR2 SYGVKD, per germline. Trimming stripped 2 bases from V and 3 bases from J, with 11 bases between. The CDR3 is made up of 14 amino acids. CDR3 in amino acids: CAISERGANYEQYF. The CDR3 DNA reads as TGTGCCATCAGTGAGCGGGGGGCTAACTACGAGCAGTACTTC.

This clone was detected once. V gene TRBV23-1 combines with J gene TRBJ1-6; 7 bases are a match to TRBD1. TRBV23-1 is an open reading frame whose function is uncertain. Losses at the gene ends were 0 bases for V and 6 bases for J; bases not matched to a gene: 5. The CDR3 spans 16 residues. Written as DNA, the CDR3 is TGCGCCAGCAGTCAATCCGGGCCAGGGGGTAATTCACCCCTCCACTTT. It codes for CASSQSGPGGNSPLHF.

The rearrangement links TRBV19 to TRBJ2-7; 9 bases map to TRBD1. Per germline, CDR1 LNHDA and CDR2 SQIVND (reference sequence). The CDR3 contains 15 residues. The V and J ends lost 5 bases and 4 bases, in that order; junction bases with no gene match: 9. Written as DNA, the CDR3 is TGTGCCAGTAGTCTCGACAGGGGGGGCTTTTACGAGCAGTACTTC. It is translated as CASSLDRGGFYEQYF.

This clone appeared a single time. The chain joins TRBV12-5 to TRBJ2-4; possible D gene TRBD2, 5 bases. The CDR3 length is 16 residues. Trimming shortened V by 0 bases and J by 6 bases, and 15 bases separated the two germline ends. Germline CDR1 reads LGHNT; CDR2 reads FRNRAP. CDR3 loop: CASGLVLQSGGNIQYF. The CDR3 DNA follows: TGTGCTAGTGGTTTGGTCCTTCAAAGCGGAGGAAACATTCAGTACTTC.

V gene TRBV11-2 combines with J gene TRBJ1-4, with TRBD1 identical over 11 bases. CDR3 size: 16 residues. J was trimmed by 2 bases and V by 4 bases; bases with no gene match: 3. The V gene's germline CDR1 is SGHAT and CDR2 FQNNGV. CDR3 DNA sequence: TGTGCCAGCAGCTACGGACAGGGGGCGACTAATGAAAAACTGTTTTTT. It yields the protein CASSYGQGATNEKLFF.

The chain carries TRBV25-1 and TRBJ1-4; tentative D call: TRBD1 (5 bases). This CDR3 region has 16 residues. The V gene lost 2 bases and the J gene lost 11 bases, with 21 bases spanning the gap. In germline, CDR1 is MGHDK, CDR2 SYGVNS. CDR3 amino acids: CASSEGGGLRSGKLFF. CDR3 in DNA: TGTGCCAGCAGTGAAGGGGGTGGGCTGCGGAGCGGGAAACTGTTTTTT.

The rearrangement uses TRBV4-1 and TRBJ2-3; 8 positions agree with TRBD2. The germline CDR1 and CDR2 sequences are MGHRA and YSYEKL. V was clipped by 8 bases and J by 5 bases; unmatched bases: 12. The CDR3 runs to 15 residues. CDR3 region: CASRLGGGKKDTQYF. CDR3 bases: TGCGCCAGCCGGTTAGGCGGGGGGAAAAAAGATACGCAGTATTTT.

Regarding this clone: The sample carries other DNA sequences with the same CDR3. The V gene is TRBV29-1, the J gene TRBJ2-3; the D is unclear. Per germline, CDR1 SQVTM and CDR2 ANQGSEA. CDR3 length: 12 amino acids. The V end was cut by 0 bases, the J end by 4 bases, with 5 bases between. CDR3 in amino acids: CSVEEGADTQYF. The CDR3 nucleotides read TGCAGCGTTGAAGAGGGTGCAGATACGCAGTATTTT.

Comment on this clone: The identical CDR3 is also encoded by other nucleotide sequences in the sample. CDR3 sequence (DNA): TGTGCCAGCAGCTTGGCTCTGAACACTGAAGCTTTCTTT. Its protein product is CASSLALNTEAFF. This chain joins TRBV11-2 and TRBJ1-1; no clear D gene. The CDR3 is made up of 13 amino acids. With 3 bases removed from V and 0 bases from J, the gap between germline ends came to 5 bases. Germline V CDR1 and CDR2: SGHAT, FQNNGV.

The chain has TRBV6-1 and TRBJ2-3, with a weak D call TRBD1 (6 bases). The CDR3 length is 15 residues. The germline V gene has CDR1 MNHNS and CDR2 SASEGT. V lost 5 bases to trimming and J lost 4 bases, with 16 bases between them. CDR3 coding DNA: TGTGCCAGCAGTCAAACCATAGGGGGAGCAGATACGCAGTATTTT. Translating gives CASSQTIGGADTQYF.

The gene calls are TRBV6-6 and TRBJ2-7, with 8 bases that match TRBD2. CDR1 MNHNY and CDR2 SVGAGI come from the germline V gene (reference sequence). This CDR3 comprises 15 residues. V lost 6 bases, J lost 7 bases, and 14 bases stayed unmatched. CDR3 bases: TGTGCCAGCAGAGCCGGACTAGCTGACACCGGGGAGCAGTACTTC. Amino acids: CASRAGLADTGEQYF.

The V and J genes are TRBV19 and TRBJ2-5; maybe TRBD1 (6 bases). The length of the CDR3 is 13 residues. V shed 3 bases and J shed 5 bases, with 10 bases lying between them. From germline, CDR1 is LNHDA and CDR2 SQIVND (reference sequence). The CDR3 region is CASSIQGLETQYF. CDR3 nucleotide sequence: TGTGCCAGTAGTATTCAGGGGTTGGAGACCCAGTACTTC.

This clone was detected only once. The rearrangement uses TRBV30 and TRBJ2-2, with a tentative D call TRBD1 (6 bases). V was pared by 4 bases and J by 4 bases, with 13 bases between. Looked up from germline, CDR1 is GTSNPN and CDR2 is SVGIG (reference sequence). There are 14 residues in the CDR3. CDR3 loop: CAWTTTGFTGELFF. The CDR3, as DNA: TGTGCCTGGACCACAACAGGGTTCACCGGGGAGCTGTTTTTT. Combining the CDR3 with reference TRBV30 and TRBJ2-2 gives the whole variable domain SQTIHQWPATLVQPVGSPLSLECTVEGTSNPNLYWYRQAAGRGLQLLFYSVGIGQISSEVPQNLSASRPQDRQFILSSKKLLLSDSGFYLCAWTTTGFTGELFFGEGSRLTVL.

The chain employs TRBV7-2 and TRBJ2-3; 16 bases match TRBD2. The CDR3 is 18 amino acids. With V trimmed by 0 bases and J by 4 bases, 4 bases remained unmatched. The V gene's germline CDR1 is SGHTA and CDR2 FQGNSA. The CDR3 DNA follows: TGTGCCAGCAGCTTAGCAAAGGGACTAGCGGGAGGGGCAGATACGCAGTATTTT. The encoded protein is CASSLAKGLAGGADTQYF.

This chain joins TRBV6-5 and TRBJ2-7, with D possibly matching TRBD1 (6 bases). The CDR3 is made up of 14 amino acids. Germline CDR1 reads MNHEY; CDR2 reads SVGAGI. Trimming shortened V by 5 bases and J by 5 bases, and 16 bases separated the two germline ends. CDR3 DNA: TGTGCCAGCAGTATTTGGGCAGGGGACCACGAGCAGTACTTC. The encoded protein is CASSIWAGDHEQYF.

The chain links TRBV5-6 to TRBJ2-7; D is possibly TRBD1 or TRBD2 (5 bases each). Looked up from germline, CDR1 is SGHDT and CDR2 is YYEEEE. Trimming took 3 bases from V and 3 from J, leaving 19 bases between them. The CDR3 has 16 amino acids. CDR3 sequence: CASSSQELGRSYEQYF. CDR3 sequence (DNA): TGTGCCAGCAGCTCACAAGAGTTGGGACGTAGCTACGAGCAGTACTTC.

This chain links TRBV11-2 with TRBJ2-1; D possibly corresponds to TRBD2 (5 bases). Looked up from germline, CDR1 is SGHAT and CDR2 is FQNNGV. Trimming left V 2 bases short and J 10 bases short, with 9 bases between. The CDR3 extends over 12 amino acids. The CDR3 region has the DNA TGTGCCAGCAGCTTAACGGGGTACGAGCAGTTCTTC. Residues: CASSLTGYEQFF. Full variable domain (missing parts from reference TRBV11-2 and TRBJ2-1): EAGVAQSPRYKIIEKRQSVAFWCNPISGHATLYWYQQILGQGPKLLIQFQNNGVVDDSQLPKDRFSAERLKGVDSTLKIQPAKLEDSAVYLCASSLTGYEQFFGPGTRLTVL.

The chain links TRBV28 to TRBJ2-7; D is tentatively TRBD1 or TRBD2 (5 bases each). From germline, CDR1 is MDHEN and CDR2 SYDVKM. Trimming removed 2 bases at V and 2 bases at J, with 13 bases between. This CDR3 contains 15 residues. Written as DNA, the CDR3 is TGTGCCAGCAGTTTAACATCGGGGCAAGCCTACGAGCAGTACTTC. Encoded protein: CASSLTSGQAYEQYF. Together with reference TRBV28 and TRBJ2-7, the CDR3 gives the full variable domain: DVKVTQSSRYLVKRTGEKVFLECVQDMDHENMFWYRQDPGLGLRLIYFSYDVKMKEKGDIPEGYSVSREKKERFSLILESASTNQTSMYLCASSLTSGQAYEQYFGPGTRLTVT.

The table lists this clone with a count of one. The chain carries TRBV11-2 and TRBJ1-3, with TRBD1 identical over 8 bases. With V trimmed by 6 bases and J by 4 bases, 5 bases remained unmatched. Germline V gene lookup returns CDR1 SGHAT and CDR2 FQNNGV. The CDR3 covers 14 residues. The CDR3 DNA follows: TGTGCCAGCAGTGAAAGACAGGGGGGAAACACCATATATTTT. Its protein product is CASSERQGGNTIYF. The full variable domain, with the rest looked up from reference TRBV11-2 and TRBJ1-3, is EAGVAQSPRYKIIEKRQSVAFWCNPISGHATLYWYQQILGQGPKLLIQFQNNGVVDDSQLPKDRFSAERLKGVDSTLKIQPAKLEDSAVYLCASSERQGGNTIYFGEGSWLTVV.

The rearrangement joins TRBV14 to TRBJ2-2; 7 bases line up with TRBD1. This CDR3 is 15 amino acids long. Germline loops: CDR1 SGHDN, CDR2 FVKESK. V gave up 4 bases and J gave up 0 bases; unmatched junction bases: 2. The CDR3 DNA is TGTGCCAGCAGCCGAGGGACAGCGAACACCGGGGAGCTGTTTTTT. This gives the protein CASSRGTANTGELFF.

V is TRBV30 and J is TRBJ1-4; unclear D gene. Germline loops: CDR1 GTSNPN, CDR2 SVGIG (reference sequence). V was clipped by 0 bases and J by 6 bases, with 14 bases between them. This CDR3 region has 15 residues. CDR3 in DNA: TGTGCCTGGAGTGTAAGGAGGGTATGGGATGAAAAACTGTTTTTT. This codes for CAWSVRRVWDEKLFF.

Written as DNA, the CDR3 is TGTGCCAGCAGACCTCGACAGGGTGAAAGCAGCCAGCATTTT. It yields the protein CASRPRQGESSQHF. This rearrangement joins TRBV6-5 to TRBJ1-5; 7 bases map to TRBD1. Germline trimming cut 6 bases from V and 12 bases from J; bases unmatched to any gene: 14. The germline V gene has CDR1 MNHEY and CDR2 SVGAGI. There are 14 residues in the CDR3.

V usage is TRBV10-3 and J usage is TRBJ2-7, with 10 bases matching TRBD1. Germline assignment: CDR1 ENHRY and CDR2 SYGVKD. The CDR3 totals 14 residues. V was pared by 4 bases and J by 6 bases, with 6 bases of the junction left unmatched. The CDR3 DNA is TGTGCCATCAGTGGCGGGACAGGGGAGGCCGAGCAGTACTTC. Its translation is CAISGGTGEAEQYF.

The J gene is TRBJ1-3, the V gene TRBV7-2; D uncertain. Germline V gene data show CDR1 as SGHTA and CDR2 as FQGNSA. V lost 0 bases and J lost 0, with 12 bases in between. This CDR3 has 17 amino acids. The CDR3 nucleotides are TGTGCCAGCAGCTTAGCGGGCGGAGCGAGCTCTGGAAACACCATATATTTT. It is translated as CASSLAGGASSGNTIYF. Using reference TRBV7-2 and TRBJ1-3 for the parts outside the CDR3, the full variable domain is GAGVSQSPSNKVTEKGKDVELRCDPISGHTALYWYRQSLGQGLEFLIYFQGNSAPDKSGLPSDRFSAERTGGSVSTLTIQRTQQEDSAVYLCASSLAGGASSGNTIYFGEGSWLTVV.

Notes on this clone: Other DNA sequences within the sample encode an identical CDR3. The V call is TRBV5-1, the J call TRBJ2-3; D is perhaps TRBD2 (5 bases). Per the germline V gene, CDR1 is SGHRS and CDR2 is YFSETQ. Trimming cost V 0 bases and J 3 bases, with 8 bases left between them. The CDR3 is 14 residues long. The CDR3 DNA sequence: TGCGCCAGCAGCTTGGGCGGGTATACAGATACGCAGTATTTT. Translating gives CASSLGGYTDTQYF.

This chain links TRBV7-2 with TRBJ2-3; a possible D gene is TRBD1 (6 bases). V was clipped by 3 bases and J by 5 bases, with 9 bases between them. Germline assignment: CDR1 SGHTA and CDR2 FQGNSA. This CDR3 contains 13 residues. CDR3 protein: CASSFHRVDTQYF. The CDR3 DNA reads as TGTGCCAGCAGCTTCCACAGGGTAGATACGCAGTATTTT.

This chain links TRBV6-6 with TRBJ2-1; 7 bases match TRBD2. Germline loops: CDR1 MNHNY, CDR2 SVGAGI (reference sequence). With V trimmed by 4 bases and J by 7 bases, 10 bases remained unmatched. This CDR3 is built from 15 residues. The CDR3 bases are TGTGCCAGCAGTTGGCCCGGGACTACAAGTAATGAGCAGTTCTTC. Residues: CASSWPGTTSNEQFF.

The rearrangement uses TRBV4-1 and TRBJ1-2; 8 positions match TRBD1. The CDR3 consists of 15 residues. The germline V gene has CDR1 MGHRA and CDR2 YSYEKL. V dropped 4 bases and J dropped 0; count of bases not matched to a gene: 4. CDR3 coding DNA: TGCGCCAGCAGCCGAGGACAGGGTTCTAACTATGGCTACACCTTC. It codes for CASSRGQGSNYGYTF.

This clone is a singleton in its sample. The chain carries TRBV5-1 and TRBJ2-3; no clear D gene. The CDR3 is 14 amino acids. V lost 4 bases to trimming and J lost 2 bases, with 11 bases between them. The V gene's germline CDR1 is SGHRS and CDR2 YFSETQ. CDR3 sequence: CASSLPDPTDTQYF. CDR3 DNA sequence: TGCGCCAGCAGCCTGCCTGACCCCACAGATACGCAGTATTTT.

V is TRBV6-1 and J is TRBJ2-7; D is ambiguous. V lost 1 base, J lost 3 bases, and 10 bases lay in between. Germline V lookup: CDR1 MNHNS, CDR2 SASEGT. The CDR3 spans 14 residues. Here the CDR3 reads CASSEVGGFYEQYF. Here the CDR3 DNA reads TGTGCCAGCAGTGAAGTGGGCGGCTTCTACGAGCAGTACTTC.

This sequence joins TRBV9 and TRBJ1-2; the match to TRBD1 covers 8 bases. The length of the CDR3 is 17 residues. V was clipped by 4 bases and J by 3 bases; unmatched bases: 14. The V gene's germline CDR1 is SGDLS and CDR2 YYNGEE. The CDR3 reads CASSPRTGLSADYGYTF. For the CDR3, the DNA is TGTGCCAGCAGCCCCCGGACAGGGCTCTCCGCGGACTATGGCTACACCTTC.

V and J are TRBV2 and TRBJ2-4; tentative D call: TRBD1 (5 bases). The CDR3 spans 15 residues. Trimming shortened V by 3 bases and J by 6 bases, and 15 bases separated the two germline ends. CDR1 is SNHLY and CDR2 is FYNNEI in the germline V gene. In nucleotides, the CDR3 is TGTGCCAGCAGTGAGACTCAGGGTCCGGGAAACATTCAGTACTTC. Its protein is CASSETQGPGNIQYF.